Detailed here is one T cell receptor beta chain. Its antigen is unidentified. The entry originates in a study of chemoradiotherapy in HPV16-positive cancers. Across the study: Functional T-cell assays on a couple of HPV16-positive patients' cells defined candidate HPV-specific clones and common TCR motifs. Overall study results and limits: In HPV16-positive patients, HPV-responsive T-cell expansion tracked better recurrence-free survival. Candidate HPV-specific clones and E7-related TCR motifs grew in tumor during treatment.

The CDR3 contains 13 residues. Germline CDR1 is MNHNY and CDR2 is SVGAGI (reference sequence). Trimming removed 4 bases at V and 11 bases at J, with 17 bases between. Repeated repertoire sampling spanned the course of chemoradiotherapy. Sequencing used immunoSEQ multiplex PCR; TCRdb keeps in-frame clones, though not all of them. In the table there are around 930 clones, 80% to 90% of which are singletons. The starting material was tumor tissue, obtained from a patient who underwent chemoradiotherapy. This chain joins TRBV6-6 and TRBJ1-1, with D possibly matching TRBD1 (5 bases). This sequence was found in a human donor with HPV-associated anogenital cancer. The CDR3 DNA is TGTGCCAGCAGTTCAGGGACGCCTACAGCGGCTTTCTTT. Translation: CASSSGTPTAAFF.